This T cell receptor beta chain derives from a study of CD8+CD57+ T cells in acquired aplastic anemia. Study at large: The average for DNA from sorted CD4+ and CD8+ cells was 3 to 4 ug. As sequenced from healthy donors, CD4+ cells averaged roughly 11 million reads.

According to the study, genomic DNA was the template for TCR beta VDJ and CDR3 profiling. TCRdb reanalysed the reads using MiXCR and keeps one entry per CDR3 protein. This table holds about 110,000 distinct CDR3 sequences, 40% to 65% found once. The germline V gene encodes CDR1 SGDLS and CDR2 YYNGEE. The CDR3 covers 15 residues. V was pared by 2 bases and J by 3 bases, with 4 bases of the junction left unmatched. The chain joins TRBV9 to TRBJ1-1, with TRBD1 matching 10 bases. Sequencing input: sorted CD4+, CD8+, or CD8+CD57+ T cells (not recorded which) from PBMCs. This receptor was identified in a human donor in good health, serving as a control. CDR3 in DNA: TGTGCCAGCAGCGTCACCGGGACAGGGGACACTGAAGCTTTCTTT. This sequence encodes CASSVTGTGDTEAFF.